The 13 T cell receptor beta chains given below trace back to one sample, sequenced in a study of blood T cells in healthy people across ages. Primers used in a second PCR of roughly 6 to 11 cycles were a sample-barcoded 5' primer and a J-beta primer mix. TCRdb independently ran MiXCR on the 5' RACE reads; one entry per CDR3 protein. The profile shows 1.5 million to 2 million distinct CDR3 sequences, about 49% of them singletons. Input material: blood. The receptors were sampled from a woman aged 35 to 49 in good health.

In this sample, this clonotype turned up a few times. The rearrangement uses TRBV27 and TRBJ2-5; 9 nucleotides agree with TRBD2. There are 16 residues in the CDR3. Trimming removed 8 bases from V and 5 bases from J; junction bases left unmatched: 15. The germline CDR1 and CDR2 sequences are MNHEY and SMNVEV (reference sequence). The CDR3 sequence: CASSNGIAGDSETQYF. The CDR3 bases are TGTGCCAGCTCGAATGGGATAGCGGGGGATTCTGAGACCCAGTACTTC.

This chain joins TRBV6-1 and TRBJ2-7; 7 bases fit TRBD1. The V gene's germline CDR1 is MNHNS and CDR2 SASEGT. With V trimmed by 1 base and J by 4 bases, 10 bases remained unmatched. The CDR3 consists of 16 residues. The CDR3 coding sequence is TGTGCCAGCAGTGAAGACGGGACAGCCGCGAGGTACGAGCAGTACTTC. It yields the protein CASSEDGTAARYEQYF.

This clonotype was observed once. The chain uses TRBV10-3 and TRBJ1-4; maybe TRBD1 (6 bases). CDR1 is ENHRY, CDR2 SYGVKD, per germline. The CDR3 is 14 residues long. The V and J ends lost 3 bases and 7 bases respectively, with 12 bases between them. CDR3 sequence: CAISEQQGFEKLFF. The CDR3 nucleotides are TGTGCCATCAGTGAACAGCAGGGGTTTGAAAAACTGTTTTTT.

This clonotype came up a few times. V and J are TRBV7-2 and TRBJ1-2; D ambiguous. This CDR3 is built from 13 residues. Germline V gene data show CDR1 as SGHTA and CDR2 as FQGNSA. Trimming left V 5 bases short and J 9 bases short, with 16 bases between. The CDR3 region has the DNA TGTGCCAGCAGCCAAGGCCGGGTTTCGAGCTACACCTTC. Amino acids: CASSQGRVSSYTF. Filled out from reference TRBV7-2 and TRBJ1-2, the complete variable domain reads GAGVSQSPSNKVTEKGKDVELRCDPISGHTALYWYRQSLGQGLEFLIYFQGNSAPDKSGLPSDRFSAERTGGSVSTLTIQRTQQEDSAVYLCASSQGRVSSYTFGSGTRLTVV.

The V and J genes are TRBV27 and TRBJ1-1, with TRBD1 matching 9 bases. The CDR3 is 15 residues long. The germline CDR1 and CDR2 sequences are MNHEY and SMNVEV (reference sequence). Trimming at V came to 5 bases and at J to 9 bases, leaving 13 bases not matched to a gene. DNA for the CDR3: TGTGCCAGCAGTCTTAATCCCGGGACAGGGCAGAAAGCTTTCTTT. This sequence encodes CASSLNPGTGQKAFF.

V is TRBV20-1 and J is TRBJ2-5, with TRBD2 matching 8 bases. TRBJ2-7 explains the end of the DNA better; the J call may be wrong. This CDR3 is built from 14 residues. CDR1 DFQATT and CDR2 SNEGSKA come from the germline V gene (reference sequence). The chain's CDR3 is CSASGLEKSYEQYF. CDR3 nucleotides: TGCAGTGCCTCGGGACTAGAGAAGTCCTACGAGCAGTACTTC.

The chain joins TRBV28 to TRBJ2-2, with 10 bases matching TRBD1. The CDR3 is 15 residues long. With V trimmed by 5 bases and J by 7 bases, 7 bases remained unmatched. Germline lookup yields CDR1 MDHEN and CDR2 SYDVKM. For the CDR3, the DNA is TGTGCCAGCAGTCCGACAGGGGGCAACGGCGGGGAGCTGTTTTTT. This encodes CASSPTGGNGGELFF.

This clonotype showed up just a few times. This chain joins TRBV20-1 and TRBJ2-1; D is unresolved. The germline gives CDR1 DFQATT, CDR2 SNEGSKA (reference sequence). CDR3 length equals 11 residues. V lost 2 bases to trimming and J lost 9 bases, with 8 bases between them. The CDR3 bases are TGCAGTGCTAGACTCCTGGGTGAGCAGTTCTTC. Translation gives CSARLLGEQFF.

This clonotype was counted many times. The chain uses TRBV7-9 and TRBJ2-5; 10 bases match TRBD1. V shed 4 bases, J shed 4 bases, and the junction held 3 bases outside the gene matches. This CDR3 has 14 amino acids. In germline, CDR1 is SEHNR, CDR2 FQNEAQ (reference sequence). CDR3 coding DNA: TGTGCCAGCAGCTACGGACAGGGGGGAGAGACCCAGTACTTC. It is translated as CASSYGQGGETQYF.

This clonotype came up once. V is TRBV4-3 and J is TRBJ1-6, with TRBD1 matching 7 bases. V dropped 3 bases and J dropped 7; count of bases not matched to a gene: 6. The CDR3 covers 15 residues. Germline assignment: CDR1 LGHNA and CDR2 YSLEER. The CDR3 bases are TGCGCCAGCAGCCAGGGGACAGTCTCCAATTCACCCCTCCACTTT. This translates into CASSQGTVSNSPLHF.

The sample holds one count of this clonotype. The germline gene is not matched at one end of the junction; a read error may be the cause. The rearrangement links TRBV4-3 to TRBJ1-2; no clear D gene. CDR3 length equals 14 residues. Germline V CDR1 and CDR2: LGHNA, YSLEER. CDR3 sequence reads: CACSQDLGGYGYTF. As DNA, the CDR3 is TGCGCCTGCAGCCAAGATCTCGGAGGGTATGGCTACACCTTC.

V is TRBV9 and J is TRBJ2-1; either TRBD1 or TRBD2 may fit D (5 bases each). Trimming took 6 bases from V and 5 from J, leaving 12 bases between them. The CDR3 extends over 13 amino acids. Germline CDR1 SGDLS, CDR2 YYNGEE. DNA for the CDR3: TGTGCCAGCACCGGTGGGACCGACAATGAGCAGTTCTTC. The encoded protein is CASTGGTDNEQFF.

This chain connects TRBV7-8 to TRBJ2-3; D may be TRBD2 (5 bases). The CDR3 spans 15 residues. CDR1 is SGHVS, CDR2 FQNEAQ, per germline. The V gene lost 0 bases and the J gene lost 1 base, with 8 bases spanning the gap. The CDR3 DNA reads as TGTGCCAGCAGCTTAGCTCCCGGGGGCACAGATACGCAGTATTTT. This sequence encodes CASSLAPGGTDTQYF.